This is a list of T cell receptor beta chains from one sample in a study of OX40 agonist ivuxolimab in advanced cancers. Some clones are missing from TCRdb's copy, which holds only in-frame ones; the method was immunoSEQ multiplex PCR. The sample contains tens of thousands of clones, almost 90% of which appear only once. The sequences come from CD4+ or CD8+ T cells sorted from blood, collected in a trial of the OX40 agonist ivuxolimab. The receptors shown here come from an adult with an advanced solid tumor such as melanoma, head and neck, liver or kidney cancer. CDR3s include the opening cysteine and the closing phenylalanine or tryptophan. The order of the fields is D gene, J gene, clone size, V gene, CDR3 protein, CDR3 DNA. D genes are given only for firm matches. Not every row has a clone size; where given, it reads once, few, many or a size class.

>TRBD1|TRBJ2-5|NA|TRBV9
CASSVFDRGQETQYF
TGTGCCAGCAGCGTGTTTGACAGGGGGCAAGAGACCCAGTACTTC
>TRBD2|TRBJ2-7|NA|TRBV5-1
CASSGTSGGSYEQYF
TGCGCCAGTTCCGGGACTAGCGGGGGATCCTACGAGCAGTACTTC
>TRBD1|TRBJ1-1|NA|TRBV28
CASGPTGGKNTEAFF
TGTGCCAGCGGGCCGACAGGGGGCAAGAACACTGAAGCTTTCTTT
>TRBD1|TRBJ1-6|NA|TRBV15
CATSRPGQGVESPLHF
TGTGCCACCAGCAGACCCGGACAGGGGGTGGAATCACCCCTCCACTTT
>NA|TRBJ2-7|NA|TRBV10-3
CAISRGLDYEQYF
TGTGCCATCAGTCGGGGCCTAGACTACGAGCAGTACTTC
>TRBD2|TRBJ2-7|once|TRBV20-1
CSALAGNEQYF
TGCAGTGCCCTAGCGGGGAACGAGCAGTACTTC
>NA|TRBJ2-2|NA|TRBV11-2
CASSPLSGRTGELFF
TGTGCCAGCTCTCCGTTGTCAGGGCGCACCGGGGAGCTGTTTTTT
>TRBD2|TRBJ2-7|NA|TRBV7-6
CASSLGGGYWEQYF
TGTGCCAGCAGCTTAGGGGGGGGGTATTGGGAGCAGTACTTC
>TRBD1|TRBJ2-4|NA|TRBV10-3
CATGPTEGQPNIQYF
TGTGCCACCGGTCCCACCGAGGGACAGCCAAACATTCAGTACTTC
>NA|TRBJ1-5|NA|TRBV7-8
CASSPLRVGLELTQHF
TGTGCCAGCAGCCCCCTCCGAGTGGGCCTGGAATTGACCCAGCATTTT
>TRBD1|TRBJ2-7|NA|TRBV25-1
CASKDRGKDEQYF
TGTGCCAGCAAGGACAGGGGAAAGGACGAGCAGTACTTC